The clone carrying this TCR beta chain was counted only a few times. Original processing methods: Scientists estimated how many nucleated cells there were by amplifying reference gene primers. Libraries were prepared by immunoSEQ multiplex PCR; TCRdb keeps only in-frame clonotypes and omits some of them. V and J calls plus clone size are reproduced from that table; the DNA served to infer D and trimming. Here the sample spans over 150,000 clones, about 85% being singletons. The data are from a study of blood T cell repertoires in COVID-19. Across the whole study: Acute-phase and convalescent COVID-19 samples originated in the United States, Italy and Spain.

The sample taken for sequencing was peripheral blood. The TCR sequence derives from a man between 60 and 70 years old with COVID-19, enrolled during active disease.

DNA of the CDR3: TGTGCCAGCAGTTTACAGCGGAGGGAGACCCAGTACTTC. Protein sequence: CASSLQRRETQYF. V gene TRBV12-3 or TRBV12-4 combines with J gene TRBJ2-5, with D perhaps matching TRBD2 (5 bases). The CDR3 extends over 13 amino acids. Trimming removed 2 bases from V and 5 bases from J, with 9 bases in between.